Following are 27 T cell receptor beta chains from one sample sequenced in a study of OX40 agonist ivuxolimab in advanced cancers. Produced via immunoSEQ multiplex PCR; TCRdb's table is partial and in-frame only. The table shows tens of thousands of clones, with 80% to 90% occurring only once. This specimen was CD4+ or CD8+ T cells sorted from blood, taken in a trial of the OX40 agonist ivuxolimab. The receptors originated from an adult with an advanced solid tumor such as melanoma, head and neck, liver or kidney cancer.

The V gene is TRBV11-2, the J gene TRBJ2-3; 13 bases are a match to TRBD2. This CDR3 is built from 17 residues. V was clipped by 1 base and J by 4 bases; unmatched bases: 5. Germline CDR1 reads SGHAT; CDR2 reads FQNNGV. CDR3 loop: CASSLGLLAGGPDTQYF. In DNA, the CDR3 is TGTGCCAGCAGCTTAGGCTTACTAGCGGGGGGGCCAGATACGCAGTATTTT.

The J gene is TRBJ1-1, the V gene TRBV5-5; D is uncertain. Trimming stripped 0 bases from V and 5 bases from J, with 11 bases between. The V gene's germline CDR1 is SGHKS and CDR2 YYEKEE (reference sequence). The CDR3 is 14 residues long. The CDR3 region has the DNA TGTGCCAGCAGCTTGGCGGGAGGCTTGACTGAAGCTTTCTTT. It encodes CASSLAGGLTEAFF.

This clone appeared once. The chain uses TRBV9 and TRBJ2-2; D call uncertain. CDR1 is SGDLS, CDR2 YYNGEE, per germline. The CDR3 length is 15 residues. The ends were cut back, 3 bases at V and 2 bases at J, with 11 bases in the middle. The CDR3 reads CASSAESLNTGELFF. As DNA, the CDR3 is TGTGCCAGCAGCGCCGAGTCCTTAAACACCGGGGAGCTGTTTTTT.

This rearrangement joins TRBV5-1 to TRBJ2-3, with 8 positions matching TRBD2. V was clipped by 0 bases and J by 5 bases; unmatched bases: 8. The CDR3 covers 16 residues. CDR1 and CDR2 (germline): SGHRS, YFSETQ. The CDR3 region is CASSLAGGGLGDTQYF. In DNA, the CDR3 is TGCGCCAGCAGCTTGGCCGGGGGGGGCCTTGGAGATACGCAGTATTTT.

The DNA of the CDR3 is TGTGCCAGTAGTATTACGCAGGAGCAGTACTTC. Its translation: CASSITQEQYF. This sequence joins TRBV19 and TRBJ2-7; D not resolved. V lost 3 bases to trimming and J lost 7 bases, with 7 bases between them. The germline gives CDR1 LNHDA, CDR2 SQIVND (reference sequence). The CDR3 has 11 residues.

The V call is TRBV5-1, the J call TRBJ2-3; 8 bases align to TRBD1. Trimming took 0 bases from V and 0 from J; bases not matched to a gene: 0. There are 15 residues in the CDR3. Germline CDR1 SGHRS, CDR2 YFSETQ. For the CDR3, the DNA is TGCGCCAGCAGCTTGGACAGGGGGAGCACAGATACGCAGTATTTT. Translating gives CASSLDRGSTDTQYF.

This clone occurred once. The chain joins TRBV5-1 to TRBJ2-1; 10 positions agree with TRBD2. CDR1 SGHRS and CDR2 YFSETQ come from the germline V gene. The trim removed 4 bases at V and 4 bases at J, leaving 11 bases unmatched. The CDR3 runs to 17 residues. The CDR3 coding sequence is TGCGCCAGCAGCACTACCTTACTAGCGGGGCCTTACAATGAGCAGTTCTTC. Protein: CASSTTLLAGPYNEQFF. Full variable domain (outside the CDR3, taken from reference TRBV5-1 and TRBJ2-1): KAGVTQTPRYLIKTRGQQVTLSCSPISGHRSVSWYQQTPGQGLQFLFEYFSETQRNKGNFPGRFSGRQFSNSRSEMNVSTLELGDSALYLCASSTTLLAGPYNEQFFGPGTRLTVL.

This chain uses TRBV29-1 with TRBJ2-3, with 9 bases that match TRBD2. Germline V gene sequence: CDR1 SQVTM, CDR2 ANQGSEA. V was clipped by 0 bases and J by 2 bases; unmatched bases: 6. CDR3 length equals 16 residues. The CDR3 region has the DNA TGCAGCGTTGAAGATCGCGGGAGGGCATCCACAGATACGCAGTATTTT. Translation: CSVEDRGRASTDTQYF.

The rearrangement links TRBV10-1 to TRBJ1-5; 7 nucleotides match TRBD1. J lost 1 base, V lost 0 bases, and 12 bases had no gene match. The CDR3 totals 19 residues. Germline values: CDR1 WNHNN, CDR2 SYGVQD (reference sequence). CDR3 region: CASSESRVTGDSSNQPQHF. Written as DNA, the CDR3 is TGCGCCAGCAGTGAGTCGCGGGTTACAGGGGACTCAAGCAATCAGCCCCAGCATTTT.

The chain's CDR3 is CASSLGLSVYTDTQYF. The DNA of the CDR3 is TGTGCCAGCAGCTTGGGACTCTCCGTATACACAGATACGCAGTATTTT. This chain uses TRBV7-3 with TRBJ2-3; tentative D call: TRBD2 (6 bases). Germline lookup yields CDR1 SGHTA and CDR2 FQGTGA. V was cut by 3 bases and J by 2 bases, with 15 bases left in between. The CDR3 runs to 16 residues.

V gene TRBV19 combines with J gene TRBJ2-2, with no clear D. The CDR3 loop spans 15 amino acids. The germline V and J ends were trimmed by 3 bases and 3 bases, with 11 bases remaining between them. CDR1 and CDR2 (germline): LNHDA, SQIVND (reference sequence). The CDR3 loop is CASSIENRYTGELFF. DNA for the CDR3: TGTGCCAGTAGTATTGAAAACCGCTACACCGGGGAGCTGTTTTTT.

This chain links TRBV27 with TRBJ2-6; TRBD1 might be the D (5 bases). The CDR3 contains 15 residues. V was pared by 5 bases and J by 2 bases, with 10 bases between. Looked up from germline, CDR1 is MNHEY and CDR2 is SMNVEV (reference sequence). Here the CDR3 reads CASSIGRAGANVLTF. As DNA, the CDR3 is TGTGCCAGCAGTATAGGCAGGGCTGGGGCCAACGTCCTGACTTTC.

J is TRBJ1-2 and V is TRBV28, with D unclear. V was shortened by 3 bases and J by 7 bases, with 9 bases between the two germline ends. The CDR3 length is 12 residues. Looked up from germline, CDR1 is MDHEN and CDR2 is SYDVKM. The DNA for the CDR3 is TGTGCCAGCAGTTTTTTAGCTGGTGGCTACACCTTC. Protein sequence: CASSFLAGGYTF.

This chain links TRBV9 with TRBJ1-3; D not certain. CDR1 is SGDLS and CDR2 is YYNGEE in the germline V gene. This CDR3 is built from 16 residues. V was clipped by 0 bases and J by 0 bases, with 10 bases between them. The CDR3 spells CASSVDEGFSGNTIYF. The DNA of the CDR3 is TGTGCCAGCAGCGTAGATGAGGGATTCTCTGGAAACACCATATATTTT.

This clone showed up just a few times. This chain connects TRBV7-9 to TRBJ2-6, with D possibly TRBD2 on 5 matching bases. The CDR3 runs 16 residues. CDR1 and CDR2 from the germline V gene are SEHNR and FQNEAQ (reference sequence). The V end lost 6 bases, the J end lost 0 bases, and 12 bases lay between the germline ends. The CDR3 loop reads CASSQSRGSGANVLTF. The CDR3, as DNA: TGTGCCAGCAGTCAATCCCGGGGCTCTGGGGCCAACGTCCTGACTTTC. The full variable domain, completed using reference TRBV7-9 and TRBJ2-6, is DTGVSQNPRHKITKRGQNVTFRCDPISEHNRLYWYRQTLGQGPEFLTYFQNEAQLEKSRLLSDRFSAERPKGSFSTLEIQRTEQGDSAMYLCASSQSRGSGANVLTFGAGSRLTVL.

V is TRBV6-5 and J is TRBJ1-2; 9 bases line up with TRBD1. Germline V lookup: CDR1 MNHEY, CDR2 SVGAGI. V trimming: 2 bases; J trimming: 6 bases; junction bases outside the gene matches: 10. The CDR3 runs 16 residues. The CDR3 DNA follows: TGTGCCAGCAGTTACGCCGGGACAGGGAAGGGGGATGGCTACACCTTC. This sequence encodes CASSYAGTGKGDGYTF.

The rearrangement links TRBV6-6 to TRBJ2-5; 10 positions agree with TRBD1. CDR3 length: 14 amino acids. CDR1 MNHNY and CDR2 SVGAGI come from the germline V gene (reference sequence). J was trimmed by 4 bases and V by 5 bases; bases with no gene match: 4. CDR3 coding DNA: TGTGCCAGCAGTCCGACAGGGGGCGGAGAGACCCAGTACTTC. Its translation: CASSPTGGGETQYF.

This clone occurred a few times. The chain links TRBV2 to TRBJ2-1; 14 nucleotides match TRBD2. V dropped 6 bases and J dropped 5; count of bases not matched to a gene: 6. CDR1 and CDR2 (germline): SNHLY, FYNNEI. CDR3 length: 16 amino acids. CDR3 region: CASRTSGGAANNEQFF. The CDR3 nucleotides are TGTGCCAGCAGGACTAGCGGGGGGGCCGCTAACAATGAGCAGTTCTTC.

The genes are TRBV5-4 and TRBJ2-3, with a tentative D call TRBD1 (5 bases). This CDR3 contains 13 residues. Germline CDR1 SGHNT, CDR2 YYREEE (reference sequence). V lost 5 bases to trimming and J lost 3 bases, with 10 bases between them. The DNA of the CDR3 is TGTGCCAGCAGTTTCCCAGGGACAGATACGCAGTATTTT. Its translation is CASSFPGTDTQYF.

V is TRBV2 and J is TRBJ1-1, with 7 positions matching TRBD1. Germline V CDR1 and CDR2: SNHLY, FYNNEI. Trimming cost V 6 bases and J 6 bases; bases outside gene matches: 10. This CDR3 comprises 14 residues. The CDR3 nucleotides are TGTGCCAGCAGGGCCGAAGGGGGCACCGCTGAAGCTTTCTTT. It translates to CASRAEGGTAEAFF.

The chain joins TRBV4-3 to TRBJ2-1; 10 bases agree with TRBD2. Germline V gene lookup returns CDR1 LGHNA and CDR2 YSLEER. This CDR3 is 15 amino acids long. J gave up 6 bases and V 3 bases, and 5 bases lay outside the gene matches. The CDR3 spells CASSHRGLAVNEQFF. For the CDR3, the DNA is TGCGCCAGCAGCCACCGTGGACTAGCGGTCAATGAGCAGTTCTTC.

The gene calls are TRBV7-9 and TRBJ2-6; 14 positions agree with TRBD2. The junction had 5 bases not matched to a gene; V was cut back by 4 bases and J by 0 bases. CDR1 and CDR2 from the germline V gene are SEHNR and FQNEAQ (reference sequence). The CDR3 runs 19 residues. CDR3 region: CASSSGLAGAVSGANVLTF. Written as DNA, the CDR3 is TGTGCCAGCAGCTCGGGACTAGCGGGGGCCGTCTCTGGGGCCAACGTCCTGACTTTC.

This chain joins TRBV27 and TRBJ1-5, with D possibly TRBD1 on 5 matching bases. V lost 1 base, J lost 6 bases, and 7 bases lay in between. The CDR3 length is 13 residues. CDR1 is MNHEY, CDR2 SMNVEV, per germline (reference sequence). The CDR3, as DNA: TGTGCCAGCAGTTTATTCGGGGGTCAGCCCCAGCATTTT. The encoded protein is CASSLFGGQPQHF.

The chain links TRBV11-3 to TRBJ2-7, with D uncertain. This CDR3 has 14 amino acids. Trimming took off 3 bases at V and 0 bases at J, with 9 bases between the two ends. Looked up from germline, CDR1 is SGHNT and CDR2 is YENEEA. DNA of the CDR3: TGTGCCAGCAGCTTTACTTCGAGCTCCTACGAGCAGTACTTC. Translation: CASSFTSSSYEQYF.

Of note for this clone: The junction and the germline gene differ at one end; a read error may be behind it. The chain links TRBV20-1 to TRBJ2-3; D is perhaps TRBD1 (5 bases). Per the germline V gene, CDR1 is DFQATT and CDR2 is SNEGSKA (reference sequence). The CDR3 length is 11 residues. CDR3 amino acids: CSALLTDAQYF. CDR3 sequence (DNA): TGCAGTGCTCTGTTGACAGATGCGCAGTATTTT.

For this clone: A junction end diverges from the germline sequence, so it may reflect a read error. The CDR3 protein is CASSLEGTGGYQEAQYF. The CDR3 bases are TGCGCCAGCAGCTTGGAAGGGACAGGGGGCTACCAAGAGGCCCAGTACTTC. This rearrangement joins TRBV5-1 to TRBJ2-5; the match to TRBD1 covers 12 bases. The CDR3 runs 17 residues. Germline V gives CDR1 SGHRS, CDR2 YFSETQ.

The V gene is TRBV9, the J gene TRBJ2-3, with D possibly being TRBD1 (6 bases). The germline V and J ends were trimmed by 0 bases and 2 bases, with 16 bases remaining between them. Germline V gives CDR1 SGDLS, CDR2 YYNGEE. CDR3 length: 17 amino acids. CDR3 protein: CASSVAPSGQFTDTQYF. The CDR3 DNA sequence: TGTGCCAGCAGCGTAGCTCCTTCAGGACAGTTCACAGATACGCAGTATTTT.